The 3 T cell receptor beta chains listed next were all sequenced from one sample in a study of radiotherapy plus CTLA-4 blockade in lung cancer. Profiling relied on immunoSEQ multiplex PCR, and the TCRdb table lists in-frame clones only, not all of them. The sample holds some 25,000 clones, around 71% seen once. Sequenced material: peripheral blood, taken from a patient treated with radiotherapy plus ipilimumab. The origin of the receptors is a human donor with non-small cell lung cancer whose response to radiotherapy plus ipilimumab could not be evaluated.

The V and J genes are TRBV5-5 and TRBJ1-2, with 7 bases that match TRBD1. Per germline, CDR1 SGHKS and CDR2 YYEKEE (reference sequence). The ends lost 1 base at V and 0 bases at J; junction bases unmatched: 3. The CDR3 runs 15 residues. The CDR3 sequence is CASSLQGGANYGYTF. CDR3 nucleotide sequence: TGTGCCAGCAGCTTGCAGGGGGGAGCTAACTATGGCTACACCTTC.

The chain recombines TRBV11-2 with TRBJ2-7; 7 bases match TRBD2. The CDR3 has 16 residues. V dropped 3 bases and J dropped 2; count of bases not matched to a gene: 10. The V gene's germline CDR1 is SGHAT and CDR2 FQNNGV. The CDR3 coding sequence is TGTGCCAGCAGCTTCCACCTCCAGGGACTAACCTACGAGCAGTACTTC. It encodes CASSFHLQGLTYEQYF.

The rearrangement joins TRBV28 to TRBJ1-5; 9 bases line up with TRBD1. The V gene's germline CDR1 is MDHEN and CDR2 SYDVKM. V dropped 5 bases and J dropped 4; count of bases not matched to a gene: 9. The CDR3 is made up of 16 amino acids. In DNA, the CDR3 is TGTGCCAGCAGTACTAAATACAGGGGGCCGAATCAGCCCCAGCATTTT. Translated, it gives CASSTKYRGPNQPQHF. Full variable domain (remainder filled in from reference TRBV28 and TRBJ1-5): DVKVTQSSRYLVKRTGEKVFLECVQDMDHENMFWYRQDPGLGLRLIYFSYDVKMKEKGDIPEGYSVSREKKERFSLILESASTNQTSMYLCASSTKYRGPNQPQHFGDGTRLSIL.